This TCR beta chain stems from a study of shared clonotypes between healthy human individuals. Study results and limitations: Exclusively blood specimens were collected; tissue repertoires likely differ. Read depth was anticipated to influence clonotype sharing among donors.

As to this clone: The target antigen is unknown.

Subsets obtained from CD4+ cells comprised CD45RA+ naive and CD45RA-negative memory cells. Looked up from germline, CDR1 is LGHNA and CDR2 is YSLEER. The CDR3 totals 20 residues. V dropped 4 bases and J dropped 0; count of bases not matched to a gene: 12. TCRdb's table, derived via immunoSEQ multiplex PCR, lists solely in-frame clones and lacks some. This table has a few million clones, approximately 96% appearing once. Sequenced sample: naive CD4+ T cells sorted from blood. Documented subset: CD45RA+ positively selected. The TCR was taken from a man between 18 and 29 years old in good health. The V and J genes are TRBV4-3 and TRBJ2-1; 13 positions agree with TRBD2. The CDR3 spells CASSPGLGTSGVSSYNEQFF. DNA of the CDR3: TGCGCCAGCAGCCCGGGGTTAGGGACTAGCGGGGTTAGCTCCTACAATGAGCAGTTCTTC.